Below are 20 T cell receptor beta chains sequenced from a single sample in a study of CD8 T cells in Susac syndrome. With random hexamers, 0.5 to 1 ug RNA was reverse transcribed. TCRdb processed the immunoSEQ multiplex PCR reads anew with MiXCR; each CDR3 protein has one entry. The sample records roughly 200,000 distinct CDR3 sequences, over 90% being singletons. The specimen sequenced was CD4+ T cells from PBMCs. Source of these receptors: a human donor with multiple sclerosis.

The DNA of the CDR3 is TGTGCCAGCAGATCCACACGGGGAGGTACTGAAGCTTTCTTT. Its translation is CASRSTRGGTEAFF. This chain uses TRBV12-3 or TRBV12-4 with TRBJ1-1, with unresolved D. Trimming cost V 6 bases and J 5 bases, with 16 bases left between them. This CDR3 has 14 residues.

The genes are TRBV29-1 and TRBJ2-1, with D unclear. There are 11 residues in the CDR3. Trimming pared 6 bases from V and 6 bases from J, leaving 9 bases between. Germline V gene data show CDR1 as SQVTM and CDR2 as ANQGSEA. CDR3 coding DNA: TGCAGCGTGGTTCCAGTCAATGAGCAGTTCTTC. Amino acid sequence: CSVVPVNEQFF.

The J gene is TRBJ2-5, the V gene TRBV4-1, with D hard to call. Trimming removed 1 base from V and 7 bases from J, with 13 bases in between. This CDR3 is 14 amino acids long. Per the germline V gene, CDR1 is MGHRA and CDR2 is YSYEKL. The CDR3, as DNA: TGCGCCAGCAGCCAAGTAGGCGTGGCCTCGACCCAGTACTTC. Residues: CASSQVGVASTQYF.

V and J are TRBV20-1 and TRBJ2-6; no reliable D call. The V gene lost 1 base and the J gene lost 2 bases, with 9 bases spanning the gap. This CDR3 has 15 amino acids. Germline V CDR1 and CDR2: DFQATT, SNEGSKA (reference sequence). The CDR3 loop reads CSARAVPPGANVLTF. The CDR3 DNA follows: TGCAGTGCTAGAGCGGTCCCACCTGGGGCCAACGTCCTGACTTTC.

This rearrangement joins TRBV12-3 or TRBV12-4 to TRBJ2-1; D is uncertain. The length of the CDR3 is 13 residues. V gave up 6 bases and J gave up 10 bases, with 16 bases separating them. The DNA for the CDR3 is TGTGCCAGCAGCCAACCGCCGGGCCCCGAGCAGTTCTTC. Translating it yields CASSQPPGPEQFF.

The chain combines TRBV20-1 with TRBJ1-6; possibly TRBD1 for D (5 bases). Germline CDR1 reads DFQATT; CDR2 reads SNEGSKA (reference sequence). The V end was cut by 5 bases, the J end by 7 bases, with 12 bases between. The CDR3 consists of 13 residues. The CDR3 nucleotides read TGCAGTGCTTTACCGGGGCCGAATTCACCCCTCCACTTT. Translated: CSALPGPNSPLHF.

The V and J genes are TRBV23-1 and TRBJ2-4, with D unclear. TRBV23-1 qualifies as an ORF whose function is uncertain. The CDR3 sequence is 17 residues long. Trimming cost V 4 bases and J 0 bases, with 16 bases left between them. This chain's CDR3 is CASSPPDLKLAKNIQYF. The CDR3 DNA reads TGCGCCAGCAGTCCTCCTGACCTTAAGCTAGCCAAAAACATTCAGTACTTC.

The CDR3 DNA follows: TGCAGTGCTAGAATCCTAGCCAAAAACATTCAGTACTTC. Translated: CSARILAKNIQYF. This chain uses TRBV20-1 with TRBJ2-4, with unresolved D. Germline V gene data show CDR1 as DFQATT and CDR2 as SNEGSKA (reference sequence). Trimming took 2 bases from V and 0 from J, leaving 5 bases between them. The CDR3 consists of 13 residues.

The V and J genes are TRBV30 and TRBJ2-7, with D unclear. This CDR3 comprises 12 residues. The germline gives CDR1 GTSNPN, CDR2 SVGIG (reference sequence). The germline V and J ends were trimmed by 0 bases and 7 bases, with 10 bases remaining between them. DNA for the CDR3: TGTGCCTGGAGTGTACCCGGTGGGGAGCAGTACGTC. Protein: CAWSVPGGEQYV.

The CDR3 DNA reads as TGTGCCAGCAGCGTCCGCGGGACTAGCGGGGGGCCGGGGGATGAGCAGTTCTTC. Its protein is CASSVRGTSGGPGDEQFF. V gene TRBV3-1 combines with J gene TRBJ2-1; 15 positions agree with TRBD2. Per the germline V gene, CDR1 is LGHDT and CDR2 is YNNKEL (reference sequence). The CDR3 consists of 18 residues. J was trimmed by 8 bases and V by 5 bases; bases with no gene match: 13.

The chain employs TRBV4-2 and TRBJ2-3; 8 nucleotides line up with TRBD1. J lost 4 bases, V lost 2 bases, and 14 bases had no gene match. CDR3 length: 18 amino acids. Per germline, CDR1 LGHNA and CDR2 YNFKEQ. The CDR3 DNA sequence: TGTGCCAGCAGCCAACACGCCGGACAGGGTGAAGAAGCAGATACGCAGTATTTT. Amino acid sequence: CASSQHAGQGEEADTQYF.

This chain's CDR3 is CASSQVSRNTEAFF. CDR3 bases: TGTGCCAGCAGCCAAGTTTCCCGGAACACTGAAGCTTTCTTT. The rearrangement joins TRBV3-1 to TRBJ1-1; D unresolved. V lost 1 base to trimming and J lost 1 base, with 7 bases between them. Germline V gene lookup returns CDR1 LGHDT and CDR2 YNNKEL (reference sequence). CDR3 length: 14 residues.

Concerning this clonotype: The junction and the germline gene differ at one end; a read error may be behind it. V usage is TRBV12-3 or TRBV12-4 and J usage is TRBJ1-6; no reliable D call. This CDR3 is built from 11 residues. In DNA, the CDR3 is TGTGCCAGCAGTTTGTCCGGGCCCCGCCACTTT. Translation: CASSLSGPRHF.

J is TRBJ2-6 and V is TRBV15; D not resolved. The CDR3 extends over 13 amino acids. Germline V gives CDR1 LNHNV, CDR2 YYDKDF (reference sequence). V lost 6 bases and J lost 0, with 3 bases in between. This CDR3 reads CATRGSGANVLTF. As DNA, the CDR3 is TGTGCCACCAGGGGCTCTGGGGCCAACGTCCTGACTTTC.

This chain connects TRBV2 to TRBJ1-1; TRBD1 matches 9 bases. Germline CDR1 and CDR2: SNHLY and FYNNEI. There are 13 residues in the CDR3. The J segment lost 5 bases and the V segment lost 8 bases, leaving 6 bases of the junction unmatched. The CDR3 is CASVDRGRTEAFF. CDR3 bases: TGTGCCAGCGTGGACAGGGGACGGACTGAAGCTTTCTTT.

This chain uses TRBV3-1 with TRBJ1-2, with D possibly TRBD1 on 5 matching bases. There are 15 residues in the CDR3. The V and J ends lost 0 bases and 3 bases respectively, with 11 bases between them. CDR1 and CDR2 (germline): LGHDT, YNNKEL (reference sequence). This CDR3 is CASSQDRASHYGYTF. DNA for the CDR3: TGTGCCAGCAGCCAAGACAGGGCGTCCCACTATGGCTACACCTTC.

The chain carries TRBV7-2 and TRBJ2-5; a weak D match, TRBD2 (6 bases). The CDR3 extends over 15 amino acids. Trimming pared 5 bases from V and 1 base from J, leaving 14 bases between. Germline V gene lookup returns CDR1 SGHTA and CDR2 FQGNSA. The CDR3 DNA reads TGTGCCAGCAGCCCCCGACCCGGGAGCCAAGAGACCCAGTACTTC. It yields the protein CASSPRPGSQETQYF.

The rearrangement links TRBV3-1 to TRBJ2-3; D is unresolved. The germline V and J ends were trimmed by 3 bases and 3 bases, with 10 bases remaining between them. Germline CDR1 LGHDT, CDR2 YNNKEL (reference sequence). The CDR3 sequence is 14 residues long. Here the CDR3 reads CASSQQIRTDTQYF. For the CDR3, the DNA is TGTGCCAGCAGCCAGCAGATCCGGACAGATACGCAGTATTTT.

The CDR3 DNA sequence: TGTGCCTGGAGTCAGGGGGCGCATGGCTACACCTTC. This sequence encodes CAWSQGAHGYTF. The V gene is TRBV30, the J gene TRBJ1-2, with 8 bases matching TRBD1. The CDR3 loop spans 12 amino acids. V trimming: 2 bases; J trimming: 6 bases; junction bases outside the gene matches: 2. Germline V lookup: CDR1 GTSNPN, CDR2 SVGIG (reference sequence).

This clonotype was seen once. The chain carries TRBV20-1 and TRBJ2-1, with no clear D. Between the trimmed V and J ends, which lost 2 bases and 9 bases, there was a span of 14 bases. Germline loops: CDR1 DFQATT, CDR2 SNEGSKA (reference sequence). The CDR3 consists of 13 residues. CDR3 DNA sequence: TGCAGTGCTAGACCCAGCCTTCGGGCTGAGCAGTTCTTC. Encoded protein: CSARPSLRAEQFF.